This T cell receptor beta chain was sequenced for a study of cytomegalovirus exposure and HLA in healthy donors. Study at large: Earlier, fewer than 140 million unique TCR beta sequences were recovered from about 170 million T cells by an analysis. Study conclusions and caveats: In a later analysis, at a false discovery rate of 0.05, fewer than 20,000 TCR beta sequences were associated with HLA alleles. In an earlier analysis, productive rearrangement rates for most beta V segments clustered near 90% or 30%.

This PCR relied on a set of 60 Vbeta primers and 13 Jbeta primers. Assay used: immunoSEQ multiplex PCR; TCRdb lists only in-frame clones, some missing. This sample has about 98,000 clones, with around 68% found just once. The CDR3 covers 11 residues. Germline V gene lookup returns CDR1 SGDLS and CDR2 YYNGEE. The V end lost 3 bases, the J end lost 6 bases, and 5 bases lay between the germline ends. A few counts support this clone. What it binds is unknown. Sequencing was done on a sample of PBMCs. The source of this sequence is a female donor in good health and CMV-seronegative. The gene calls are TRBV9 and TRBJ2-3; D not resolved. The CDR3 DNA is TGTGCCAGCAGCGCCAGGGATACGCAGTATTTT. Amino acid sequence: CASSARDTQYF.